The clone carrying this TCR beta chain came up once. The antigen is not known. This specimen includes other DNA sequences encoding the same CDR3. This table comes from immunoSEQ multiplex PCR, and its TCRdb copy is limited to in-frame clones, with some not included. This sample has some 1,900,000 clones, with 85% to 95% found just once. Germline CDR1 is MGHRA and CDR2 is YSYEKL. The CDR3 is 15 amino acids. V was clipped by 0 bases and J by 3 bases, with 9 bases between them. The data belong to a study of shared clonotypes between healthy human individuals. Naive CD8 isolation took CD45RO-negative cells positively selected for CCR7 and excluded terminally differentiated effector memory CD45RA+ cells. Whole-study findings and limits: Only blood underwent sampling, and tissue repertoires likely differ.

The sequenced sample was naive CD8+ T cells sorted from blood. The chain has TRBV4-1 and TRBJ1-5; a possible D gene is TRBD1 (5 bases). This receptor was obtained from a man aged 18-30 years in good health. CDR3 region: CASSQEGVINQPQHF. The CDR3 DNA follows: TGCGCCAGCAGCCAAGAAGGGGTAATCAATCAGCCCCAGCATTTT.